This T cell receptor (beta chain) was found in a study of response to subunit inactivated influenza vaccine. The CDR3 is made up of 14 amino acids. The germline V gene has CDR1 GTSNPN and CDR2 SVGIG (reference sequence). One entry per CDR3 protein results from TCRdb running MiXCR on the RT-PCR reads. Here the sample spans approximately 530,000 distinct CDR3 sequences, 6.5% to 8% being singletons. This clonotype has more than one count but fewer than ten. The chain has TRBV30 and TRBJ2-2; no clear D. The sequencing here drew on PBMCs from blood, taken about 23 months after vaccination. The receptor's source is a man between 50 and 70 years old who received an inactivated influenza vaccine. In DNA form, the CDR3 reads TGTGCTGACCCTCACGGGCGAAACACCGGGGAGCTGTTTTTT. Amino acids: CADPHGRNTGELFF.